The 19 T cell receptor beta chains presented below share a single source sample, sequenced in a study of CD8 T cells in ankylosing spondylitis. MiXCR was run by TCRdb on the 5' RACE reads, yielding one entry per CDR3 protein. Of some 840,000 distinct CDR3 sequences in the sample, about 10% were seen once. Points from the study as a whole: A motif of 8 or 9 highly homologous TCR beta variants was seen as apparently characteristic of ankylosing spondylitis blood.

The antigens of these receptors remain unknown. Sample: blood, either unsorted or a sorted T cell fraction (not recorded which). These receptors were collected from a male donor with ankylosing spondylitis.

The rearrangement uses TRBV5-5 and TRBJ2-5; tentative D call: TRBD2 (7 bases). CDR1 and CDR2 (germline): SGHKS, YYEKEE (reference sequence). The CDR3 extends over 11 amino acids. V was shortened by 7 bases and J by 5 bases, with 9 bases between the two germline ends. DNA for the CDR3: TGTGCCAGCGCGGGGGCGGAGACCCAGTACTTC. The encoded protein is CASAGAETQYF.

This clonotype occurred many times. This chain links TRBV6-4 with TRBJ2-3; TRBD2 matches 13 bases. The CDR3 spans 21 residues. J gave up 3 bases and V 7 bases, and 22 bases lay outside the gene matches. Germline CDR1 reads MRHNA; CDR2 reads SNTAGT. The CDR3, as DNA: TGTGCCAGCACACACATCCCCTTACTAGCGGGAGGGCCAAGGAGAACAGATACGCAGTATTTT. Translation: CASTHIPLLAGGPRRTDTQYF.

The chain links TRBV20-1 to TRBJ2-1; D might be TRBD1 or TRBD2, each matching 5 bases. V was cut by 0 bases and J by 2 bases, with 11 bases left in between. Germline V gene data show CDR1 as DFQATT and CDR2 as SNEGSKA (reference sequence). CDR3 length equals 15 residues. For the CDR3, the DNA is TGCAGTGCTAGAGATCAACTAGGGGCCTACAATGAGCAGTTCTTC. Amino acid sequence: CSARDQLGAYNEQFF.

There are a few counts of this clonotype. The chain uses TRBV4-3 and TRBJ1-4; 8 bases agree with TRBD1. The CDR3 consists of 17 residues. V shed 0 bases and J 7 bases; nucleotides not matched to a gene: 10. Looked up from germline, CDR1 is LGHNA and CDR2 is YSLEER. The CDR3 is CASSQDATDRVGEKLFF. The CDR3, as DNA: TGCGCCAGCAGCCAAGATGCTACGGACAGGGTTGGTGAAAAACTGTTTTTT.

The table lists this clonotype with many counts. The junction and the germline gene differ at one end; a read error may be behind it. The rearrangement uses TRBV20-1 and TRBJ2-7; TRBD2 aligns across 8 bases. CDR3 length: 14 amino acids. The V gene's germline CDR1 is DFQATT and CDR2 SNEGSKA (reference sequence). CDR3 DNA sequence: TGCAGTGCCTTACACGGGACTAGGTCCTCCGAGCAGTACTTC. This gives the protein CSALHGTRSSEQYF.

This clonotype was seen more than once but under ten times. V usage is TRBV7-2 and J usage is TRBJ1-2; no definite D call. This CDR3 is 13 amino acids long. V was trimmed by 5 bases and J by 5 bases, leaving 12 bases between them. In germline, CDR1 is SGHTA, CDR2 FQGNSA. CDR3 region: CASSPVWRYGYTF. The CDR3 DNA reads TGTGCCAGCAGCCCCGTTTGGAGATATGGCTACACCTTC.

This clonotype came up many times. The chain links TRBV10-3 to TRBJ2-3; the D is unclear. V lost 5 bases and J 4 bases, leaving 4 bases between the germline ends. CDR1 is ENHRY, CDR2 SYGVKD, per germline. The CDR3 covers 11 residues. The CDR3 sequence: CAISSADTQYF. CDR3 nucleotide sequence: TGTGCCATCAGTTCTGCAGATACGCAGTATTTT.

This clonotype was counted between two and nine times. The chain joins TRBV2 to TRBJ1-1; 8 nucleotides agree with TRBD1. Germline V lookup: CDR1 SNHLY, CDR2 FYNNEI. This CDR3 is built from 13 residues. Losses at the gene ends were 7 bases for V and 1 base for J; bases not matched to a gene: 2. DNA for the CDR3: TGTGCCAGCATGGGACAGGCGAACACTGAAGCTTTCTTT. This codes for CASMGQANTEAFF.

This clonotype has only a few counts. The rearrangement uses TRBV7-9 and TRBJ2-7; D may correspond to TRBD1 or TRBD2 (5 bases each). The CDR3 sequence is 15 residues long. Looked up from germline, CDR1 is SEHNR and CDR2 is FQNEAQ (reference sequence). Trimming took 6 bases from V and 3 from J, leaving 18 bases between them. CDR3 in amino acids: CASSFRDLPIYEQYF. CDR3 sequence (DNA): TGTGCCAGCAGTTTCCGGGACCTCCCTATCTACGAGCAGTACTTC.

This clonotype was seen a handful of times. V gene TRBV20-1 combines with J gene TRBJ2-7; 10 bases are a match to TRBD2. The V segment lost 3 bases and the J segment 6 bases; nucleotides outside the gene matches: 8. CDR3 length equals 14 residues. The germline V gene encodes CDR1 DFQATT and CDR2 SNEGSKA (reference sequence). The CDR3 DNA reads TGCAGTGCTAGCCCGCCACTAGCGGGAAGCGAGCAGTACTTC. This translates into CSASPPLAGSEQYF.

About this clonotype itself: At one boundary the junction diverges from the germline segment, which might be a read error. The V call is TRBV7-2, the J call TRBJ2-2; 8 bases map to TRBD1. Germline lookup yields CDR1 SGHTA and CDR2 FQGNSA. The CDR3 consists of 14 residues. The CDR3 DNA is TGTGCCACAACTCGACAGGGGTGGGACGGGGAGCTGCTTTTT. The encoded protein is CATTRQGWDGELLF. Looking up the rest from reference TRBV7-2 and TRBJ2-2 gives the full variable domain: GAGVSQSPSNKVTEKGKDVELRCDPISGHTALYWYRQSLGQGLEFLIYFQGNSAPDKSGLPSDRFSAERTGGSVSTLTIQRTQQEDSAVYLCATTRQGWDGELLFGEGSRLTVL.

V usage is TRBV20-1 and J usage is TRBJ2-1; TRBD2 agrees at 7 bases. The CDR3 contains 12 residues. From germline, CDR1 is DFQATT and CDR2 SNEGSKA (reference sequence). CDR3 in amino acids: CKLSGQGNEQFF. The DNA for the CDR3 is TGCAAACTTAGCGGGCAAGGGAATGAGCAGTTCTTC.

This clonotype was seen a few times. J is TRBJ1-1 and V is TRBV20-1; a weak D match, TRBD1 (5 bases). CDR1 and CDR2 (germline): DFQATT, SNEGSKA (reference sequence). The CDR3 sequence is 14 residues long. The germline V and J ends were trimmed by 6 bases and 1 base, with 15 bases remaining between them. For the CDR3, the DNA is TGCAGTGCCCCTAGGGACTTTCCGAACACTGAAGCTTTCTTT. Translating it yields CSAPRDFPNTEAFF.

V and J are TRBV12-3 or TRBV12-4 and TRBJ2-3; maybe TRBD1 (5 bases). This CDR3 is built from 14 residues. Trimming took 1 base from V and 2 from J, leaving 7 bases between them. CDR3 region: CASSLVGATDTQYF. The CDR3 DNA is TGTGCCAGCAGTTTAGTTGGGGCCACAGATACGCAGTATTTT.

This clonotype was counted only a few times. The chain carries TRBV15 and TRBJ2-7; TRBD2 aligns across 9 bases. Germline lookup yields CDR1 LNHNV and CDR2 YYDKDF (reference sequence). The CDR3 sequence is 15 residues long. V lost 1 base and J lost 6; bases outside the gene matches: 7. The CDR3 bases are TGTGCCACCAGCAGAGGTAGCGGGAGCCTGAGCGAGCAGTACTTC. Its translation is CATSRGSGSLSEQYF. Based on the CDR3 plus reference TRBV15 and TRBJ2-7, the full variable domain is DAMVIQNPRYQVTQFGKPVTLSCSQTLNHNVMYWYQQKSSQAPKLLFHYYDKDFNNEADTPDNFQSRRPNTSFCFLDIRSPGLGDTAMYLCATSRGSGSLSEQYFGPGTRLTVT.

This clonotype has just a few counts. CDR3 sequence: CSKGSSNQPQHF. DNA for the CDR3: TGCAGTAAGGGAAGCAGCAATCAGCCCCAGCATTTT. The V and J genes are TRBV20-1 and TRBJ1-5; no definite D call. The germline CDR1 and CDR2 sequences are DFQATT and SNEGSKA (reference sequence). The ends were cut back, 8 bases at V and 1 base at J, with 9 bases in the middle. The CDR3 is 12 amino acids.

This clonotype has only a few counts. The J gene is TRBJ1-1, the V gene TRBV20-1, with 8 bases matching TRBD1. This CDR3 comprises 16 residues. Germline lookup yields CDR1 DFQATT and CDR2 SNEGSKA (reference sequence). The J segment lost 2 bases and the V segment lost 4 bases, leaving 12 bases of the junction unmatched. The CDR3, as DNA: TGCAGTGCTACGAACCAGTTAGGGACAGGAAACACTGAAGCTTTCTTT. The encoded protein is CSATNQLGTGNTEAFF.

This clonotype came up a few times. A junction boundary mismatches the germline segment, possibly from a read error. The chain uses TRBV5-6 and TRBJ2-3; 7 bases are a match to TRBD2. The V gene's germline CDR1 is SGHDT and CDR2 YYEEEE. The CDR3 sequence is 13 residues long. This chain's CDR3 is CASGRGRTYTQYF. The CDR3 nucleotides are TGTGCCAGCGGGAGGGGCCGCACATATACGCAGTATTTT.

This clonotype was seen many times. The gene calls are TRBV5-1 and TRBJ2-7; 9 nucleotides match TRBD1. J was trimmed by 4 bases and V by 4 bases; bases with no gene match: 6. Germline V lookup: CDR1 SGHRS, CDR2 YFSETQ. The CDR3 has 14 amino acids. The DNA for the CDR3 is TGCGCCAGCAGCAAGGAGGGACAGGGATACGAGCAGTACTTC. Amino acid sequence: CASSKEGQGYEQYF. Using reference TRBV5-1 and TRBJ2-7 for the parts outside the CDR3, the full variable domain is KAGVTQTPRYLIKTRGQQVTLSCSPISGHRSVSWYQQTPGQGLQFLFEYFSETQRNKGNFPGRFSGRQFSNSRSEMNVSTLELGDSALYLCASSKEGQGYEQYFGPGTRLTVT.